Detailed here is one T cell receptor beta chain. The antigen remains undetermined. Thawed PBMCs were FACS-sorted into unstimulated CD4+CD25+CD127- regulatory T cells, CD4+CD25- non-regulatory cells, CD4 and CD8 cells. The sample originates from a study of Tregs in tolerant kidney transplant recipients. Whole-study context: The nonmyeloablative bone marrow transplants came from related graft donors, with transient mixed chimerism. Whole-study results and caveats: The small number of patients limits these findings pending further validation. In tolerant patients, donor-specific Tregs outgrew total Tregs, suggesting antigen-driven expansion.

Produced via immunoSEQ multiplex PCR; TCRdb's table is partial and in-frame only. This sample carries around 78,000 clones, around 93% of them seen once, and the ten largest clones take 0.34%. With 3 bases removed from V and 0 bases from J, the gap between germline ends came to 16 bases. The CDR3 totals 17 residues. From germline, CDR1 is MGHRA and CDR2 YSYEKL. The J gene is TRBJ2-3, the V gene TRBV4-1, with unresolved D. The sequencing used Tregs from blood, collected before the transplant. The clonotype originates from a human donor who received a combined kidney and bone marrow transplant. CDR3 loop: CASSHFRLAQSTDTQYF. In nucleotides, the CDR3 is TGCGCCAGCAGCCATTTCCGACTGGCGCAGAGCACAGATACGCAGTATTTT.